The entry that follows covers one T cell receptor beta chain sequence. This clonotype turned up a few times. The target of this receptor is not known. No base qualities exist here, and no much larger clone lies one base off it. The cysteine opens and the phenylalanine closes a CDR3 of 14 amino acids. The sequence is cut down to CDR3 DNA, 42 bases in frame from base 1. CDR1 and CDR2, looked up from the germline V gene (reference sequence), are LNHNV and YYDKDF. V and J are truncated by 2 bases and 8 bases respectively, leaving an intervening sequence of 15 bases. This specimen belongs to a study of blood T cells in healthy people across ages (dated by TCRdb to about 2015). Regarding the study in general: In model experiments, template switching captured about one uniquely barcoded TCR beta cDNA molecule for every two T cells. The study measured age-related changes in TCR beta repertoire diversity using deep sequencing normalized with unique cDNA molecular identifiers. Donors were grouped into four age groups: young (average 16 years), middle-aged (roughly 37), aged (approximately 58) and long-lived (just over 80). To avoid experimental bias, donors of different ages were distributed randomly across sequencing lanes. The study analyzed two additional independent replicas of 1 million unique cDNA reads from the same blood draw for two donors, one aged 18 to 30 and one aged 80 or older. What the work shows at the level of the full study, not this receptor alone: Total diversity estimates from one million sequenced T cells were considered lower bounds and underestimates. A strong correlation was found between observed TCR beta diversity and the percentage of naive T cells measured by flow cytometry. The long-lived group showed more naive CD4+ T cells, fewer expanded clones and increased TCR diversity than the aged group, suggesting age selection. As age increased, observed TCR beta diversity per million T cells dropped in a roughly linear way, and a significant reduction was already evident by age 40. Conclusive comparison of naive and antigen-experienced compartments was prevented by the profiling of bulk unsorted PBMCs. Because the CMV infection status of the donors was unknown, age-related changes in expanded clonotypes may potentially have been confounded.

The library was generated by 5' RACE. TCRdb names Illumina HiSeq 2500 as the instrument used. A second about 7 to 11 cycle PCR used a sample-barcoded 5' primer and a J-beta primer mix. A unique molecular identifier was introduced onto each TCR beta cDNA molecule by a template-switch 5' adaptor carrying 12 random nucleotides. Each sample yielded at least 2.5 million CDR3-containing paired-end reads. First-strand cDNA synthesis was performed from all RNA using the Mint cDNA synthesis kit, with priming by a TRBC-specific oligonucleotide. Following uracil-DNA glycosylase treatment, all cDNA underwent a first 18-cycle PCR with the universal primers M1SS and BC2_uni_R. The authors processed their data as follows. For normalization, 1 million high-quality reads, each with a distinct molecular identifier, were randomly selected from each sample. Reads with shared molecular identifiers were discarded instead of being binned into consensus sequences. MiTCR, run with a Q25 quality threshold and the strictest error-elimination algorithm, handled CDR3 identification, clonotype clustering and error correction. A nonparametric unseen species model with Euler transformation was used to estimate lower-bound total TCR beta diversity. TCRdb reprocessed the public reads (quality trimming at Q25 with fastp, clone calling with MiXCR) and kept in-frame beta chains. Every distinct CDR3 protein forms one entry, paired with its most common genes and DNA. TCRdb assigned the V and J calls; the authors' analysis was not used. The table for this sample lists 650,000 to 900,000 distinct CDR3 sequences; about 59% of them were counted only once. The ten top clones hold roughly 25% of the sample.

Systemically healthy Caucasian individuals from Russia, some 38 in total and aged roughly 6 to 100 years, were included as donors. About 10 milliliters of peripheral blood were collected from each donor into EDTA-treated Vacutainer tubes. PBMCs were isolated by Ficoll-Paque density-gradient centrifugation, with at least 7 million obtained per sample. Total RNA, at least 6 micrograms per sample, was extracted from PBMCs with Trizol reagent. For every donor, flow cytometry on a PBMC aliquot measured the percentage of naive CD45RAhigh/CD27high T cells. Sequences were obtained from blood. The sequence came from a young man in good health. The chain employs TRBV15 and TRBJ1-2; the D region possibly corresponds to TRBD1 (5 bases align). The nucleotides are TGTGCCACCAGCAGATCCGGCACAGGAGGAGGCTACACCTTC. Its protein is CATSRSGTGGGYTF.